Sequencing of this TCR beta chain was carried out in a study of human T cells and chemical hapten exposure (dated by TCRdb to about 2021). Concerning the study at large: For sensitization, 2% DPC in acetone was applied to a 2 cm by 2 cm area of upper inner arm skin. Some 29 alopecia patients provided blood for TCR sequencing at one to four time points (pre-sensitization, 2, 6 and 24 weeks). Blood samples were taken from patients before sensitization (week 0) and at 2, 6 and about 24 weeks after DPC sensitization. Alopecia areata with under or over 50% scalp involvement, alopecia totalis and alopecia universalis were represented in the patient cohort, which was mostly female. In alopecia patients, the study followed how the peripheral blood TCR repertoire changed in vivo over primary and secondary sensitization to diphenylcyclopropenone (DPC), a hapten. Weekly therapeutic DPC doses were additionally applied to the scalp of patients throughout the roughly 24-week study period. Patch tests used Finn chambers with 0.01% DPC on the upper back, scored after 6 days by International Contact Dermatitis Research Group standards. The libraries were sequenced as a pool, and the TCR yield per sample differed mostly because of small variations in library volumes within the pool. Broader findings and caveats from the paper: Compared with pre-sensitization or healthy control sets, expanded TCRs formed significantly more large CDR3 similarity clusters, which is consistent with antigen-driven responses. The number of PT1 expanded TCRs positively correlated with patch test score, significant at thresholds 8, 16 and 32 but not 4. DPC sensitization did not change the number of TCRs with a frequency above 1 in 1000, and there was no evidence of changes in global repertoire structure. Because all patients had alopecia, a presumed autoimmune disease, the immune response of the patients might differ from that of healthy individuals. Repeated subsampling changed both the strength of the expansion versus patch-test correlation and the threshold at which the correlation became significant.

The CDR3 contains 14 residues, cysteine and phenylalanine counted. The DNA shown is the 42-base CDR3, in frame from base 1. Relative to germline, V is missing 4 bases and J is missing 12 bases, with 12 bases of the junction outside any gene match. CDR1 and CDR2, looked up from the germline V gene, are SGHTA and FQGNSA. Read against the paper, the sample's time point label means: patch test 1, 2 weeks after DPC sensitization. This specimen's treatment or condition label, interpreted: therapeutic diphenylcyclopropenone sensitization with weekly scalp DPC. At every patch-test visit, the blood draw took place before the patch test was put on. Patients were eligible if aged 18 to 70, diagnosed with alopecia and judged suitable for DPC therapy, and pregnant patients were excluded. Total RNA was isolated from unfractionated whole blood collected in Tempus Blood RNA tubes. The library was made by RACE. Sequencing was performed on a NextSeq 500. During library preparation, unique molecular identifiers were attached to individual cDNA molecules so that TCRs could be counted in a quantitative, reproducible way. Both TCR alpha and TCR beta chains were sequenced from each blood RNA sample. On the authors' methods: The median number of TCRs per sample was around 96,000, ranging from roughly 20,000 to 690,600. The Decombinator software suite was used to annotate the V, J and CDR3 of the TCR reads. Every sample was subsampled to the same number of TCRs (28,000) for the PS versus PT1 abundance plots. TCRs were defined as expanded if absent before sensitization and observed at least eight times at the 2-week time point. Using fastp trimming at Q25 and MiXCR clonotype assembly, TCRdb reanalyzed the public sequencing data and kept in-frame beta chains. CDR3 protein duplicates are merged, each entry listing the most common genes and DNA. Clone size and V and J calls follow TCRdb, not the original study. For this sample there are some 82,000 distinct CDR3 sequences; around 10% appear just once. Roughly 4.2% of the sample belongs to the ten largest clones.

This clonotype has more than one count but fewer than ten. The antigen this receptor binds is unknown. No base quality information exists; no much larger clone differs at one position. The TCR sequence derives from a woman between 50 and 59 years old with alopecia areata. Some clones in this sample may be carry-over from other donors' samples. Sequenced here: whole blood, sampled in connection with sensitization to the hapten diphenylcyclopropenone (DPC). Here the chain combines TRBV7-2 and TRBJ2-3; the central 8 bases match TRBD2. In nucleotides, the sequence is TGTGCCAGCAGCTCGGGAACCGGGACTAGTTCCCAGTATTTT. Its translation is CASSSGTGTSSQYF.